This entry features one T cell receptor beta chain sequence. Its antigen is as yet unknown. Construction of the TCRbeta library involved unique molecular identifiers. TCRdb re-called the PCR reads through MiXCR, storing one row per CDR3 protein. The sample has roughly 120,000 distinct CDR3 sequences, around 23% seen once. This entry comes from a study of T-cell reconstitution after alpha-beta-depleted transplantation in children. V was cut by 6 bases and J by 5 bases, with 15 bases left in between. The CDR3 loop spans 14 amino acids. Per the germline V gene, CDR1 is MNHEY and CDR2 is SMNVEV (reference sequence). Study-level findings and limits: Two months or so post-transplant, alpha-beta T cells reportedly derived from several hundred expanded graft clones. Hyperexpanded clones declined; after one year, newly produced T cells mostly supplied diversity. Some patients showed high day-60 TCRbeta diversity, which derived from surviving recipient T cells and thymic progenitors.

The clonotype was recovered from a male patient between 2 and 15 years old who had a stem cell transplant for chronic granulomatous disease, so the T cells may come from the graft donor. The chain has TRBV27 and TRBJ2-3; D is perhaps TRBD2 (6 bases). This specimen consisted of PBMCs, mostly from graft donor cells, obtained 180 days after TCRalphabeta/CD19-depleted stem cell transplant. The CDR3 sequence is CASSPLAWGDTQYF. As DNA, the CDR3 is TGTGCCAGCAGCCCACTAGCCTGGGGAGATACGCAGTATTTT.